Listed below are T cell receptor beta chains from one sample, sequenced in a study of cytomegalovirus exposure and HLA in healthy donors. Measured with immunoSEQ multiplex PCR; TCRdb has only the in-frame clones, and not every one. The sample holds under 150,000 clones, roughly 83% seen once. The sequenced sample consisted of PBMCs. The receptors shown here come from a young man in good health and CMV-seronegative. Both conserved end residues are part of each CDR3. Each record gives: CDR3 length, clone size, J gene, V gene, D gene, CDR3 protein, CDR3 DNA. A D gene is named only where the DNA matches it firmly. Clone size is shown for a subset of rows, as once, few, many or a class of expanded clone.

>14|NA|TRBJ2-6|TRBV19|NA
CASRGTAGANVLTF
TGTGCCAGTAGGGGCACCGCCGGGGCCAACGTCCTGACTTTC
>13|NA|TRBJ1-1|TRBV11-2|NA
CASSLDWGPEAFF
TGTGCCAGCAGCTTAGATTGGGGCCCTGAAGCTTTCTTT
>13|NA|TRBJ2-7|TRBV25-1|NA
CASSEPSRGEQYF
TGTGCCAGCAGTGAACCCTCACGCGGCGAGCAGTACTTC
>17|NA|TRBJ2-1|TRBV27|TRBD2
CAVKSPGTSGRLNEQFF
TGTGCCGTTAAAAGCCCCGGGACTAGCGGGAGGCTCAATGAGCAGTTCTTC
>15|NA|TRBJ1-1|TRBV9|NA
CASSTTGQSNTEAFF
TGTGCCAGCAGCACTACGGGACAATCGAACACTGAAGCTTTCTTT
>13|NA|TRBJ1-2|TRBV7-6|NA
CASSSLGAEGYTF
TGTGCCAGCAGCTCCTTAGGGGCTGAGGGCTACACCTTC
>15|NA|TRBJ1-1|TRBV6-1|NA
CASSRLPTGNTEAFF
TGTGCCAGCAGTAGACTCCCGACAGGTAACACTGAAGCTTTCTTT
>14|NA|TRBJ2-2|TRBV6-6|NA
CARGGDANTGELFF
TGTGCCAGGGGGGGAGATGCGAACACCGGGGAGCTGTTTTTT
>16|few|TRBJ2-3|TRBV10-3|NA
CAISRGQPLQSDTQYF
TGTGCCATCAGCAGGGGACAACCTCTCCAGTCCGATACGCAGTATTTT
>15|NA|TRBJ2-1|TRBV13|TRBD2
CASRQAGGPYNEQFF
TGTGCCAGCAGGCAAGCGGGAGGCCCCTACAATGAGCAGTTCTTC
>14|NA|TRBJ2-1|TRBV2|NA
CASSGVGPMYEQFF
TGTGCCAGCAGTGGCGTGGGCCCCATGTATGAGCAGTTCTTC
>16|few|TRBJ1-4|TRBV7-9|TRBD1
CASSPGQQLLNEKLFF
TGTGCCAGCAGCCCGGGACAGCAATTACTTAATGAAAAACTGTTTTTT
>14|NA|TRBJ2-1|TRBV5-1|TRBD1
CASSQGTDYNEQFF
TGCGCCAGCAGCCAGGGGACAGACTACAATGAGCAGTTCTTC
>12|many|TRBJ2-7|TRBV7-9|NA
CASSPTNDEQYF
TGTGCCAGCAGCCCTACGAATGACGAGCAGTACTTC
>17|NA|TRBJ2-1|TRBV10-1|TRBD1
CASTGGCSRRIYNEQFF
TGCGCCAGCACAGGGGGTTGTTCAAGGAGAATCTACAATGAGCAGTTCTTC
>15|NA|TRBJ1-1|TRBV27|NA
CASSASIGVYTEAFF
TGTGCCAGCAGTGCATCAATCGGTGTTTACACTGAAGCTTTCTTT
>15|NA|TRBJ2-5|TRBV2|TRBD2
CASSAELATLETQYF
TGTGCCAGCAGTGCGGAACTAGCGACCCTGGAGACCCAGTACTTC
>15|NA|TRBJ2-1|TRBV28|NA
CASSLVQGYVNEQFF
TGTGCCAGCAGTCTCGTCCAGGGGTATGTGAATGAGCAGTTCTTC
>15|NA|TRBJ1-5|TRBV19|TRBD1
CASSPPRGLNQPQHF
TGTGCCAGTAGCCCCCCCAGGGGGCTTAATCAGCCCCAGCATTTT
>14|NA|TRBJ2-3|TRBV28|NA
CASRPPGQGGTQYF
TGTGCCAGCAGGCCGCCCGGGCAGGGGGGTACGCAGTATTTT